The clone carrying this TCR beta chain appeared once. The target antigen is unknown. Participants comprised healthy donors of bone marrow. These donors counted as nominally healthy when sampled, but unrecorded immune exposures were likely. CDR1 is SGHVS and CDR2 is FQNEAQ in the germline V gene. The V gene end was trimmed by 2 bases and the J gene end by 1 base; junction bases not matched to a gene: 2. CDR3 length: 15 residues. The source of the sample is a study of cytomegalovirus exposure and HLA in healthy donors. Study findings and constraints: When analyzed later, the rates of TCR association showed variation by HLA locus, with DRB1 the most and HLA-C the fewest.

13 Jbeta primers and 60 Vbeta primers were used for the PCR. Sequenced by immunoSEQ multiplex PCR; TCRdb stores in-frame clones only, minus some. Among around 99,000 clones, 77% were seen once, and the ten largest hold more than 4%. V is TRBV7-8 and J is TRBJ1-5; 7 bases are a match to TRBD1. The TCR was taken from a male donor in good health and CMV-seronegative. What was sequenced was PBMCs. In DNA form, the CDR3 reads TGTGCCAGCAGCTTAAGGGGGCAGAGCAATCAGCCCCAGCATTTT. It yields the protein CASSLRGQSNQPQHF.